The present entry profiles one T cell receptor (beta chain) with its context. This sample was taken from a study of blood T cell repertoires in COVID-19. Per the study methods: Amplification from reference gene primers served as the basis for estimated nucleated cell counts. Generated by immunoSEQ multiplex PCR, the TCRdb table keeps only in-frame clones and is missing some. V and J calls plus clone size are reproduced from that table; the DNA served to infer D and trimming. This sample has more than 300,000 clones, with 75% to 90% found just once. Per germline, CDR1 WNHNN and CDR2 SYGVQD (reference sequence). The CDR3 has 13 amino acids. The V gene lost 11 bases and the J gene lost 0 bases, with 11 bases spanning the gap.

This receptor was identified in a woman in her forties or fifties with COVID-19, enrolled during active disease. The specimen sequenced was peripheral blood. The rearrangement uses TRBV10-1 and TRBJ1-5; TRBD1 might be the D (6 bases). The CDR3 DNA follows: TGCGCCCGATCGACAGGTAGCAATCAGCCCCAGCATTTT. This encodes CARSTGSNQPQHF.